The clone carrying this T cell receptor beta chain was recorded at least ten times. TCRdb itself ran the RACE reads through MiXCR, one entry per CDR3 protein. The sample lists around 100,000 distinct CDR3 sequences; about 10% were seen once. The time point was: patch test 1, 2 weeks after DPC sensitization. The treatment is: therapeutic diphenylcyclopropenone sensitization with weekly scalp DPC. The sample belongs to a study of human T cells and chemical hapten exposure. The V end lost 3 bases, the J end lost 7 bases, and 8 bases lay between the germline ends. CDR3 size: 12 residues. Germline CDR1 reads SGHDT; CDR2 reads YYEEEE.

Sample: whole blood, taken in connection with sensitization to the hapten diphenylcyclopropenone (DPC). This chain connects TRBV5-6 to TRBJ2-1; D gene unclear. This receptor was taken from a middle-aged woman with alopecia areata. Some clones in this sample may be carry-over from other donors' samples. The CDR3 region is CASSSPRNEQFF. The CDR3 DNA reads TGTGCCAGCAGCTCCCCCAGGAATGAGCAGTTCTTC.